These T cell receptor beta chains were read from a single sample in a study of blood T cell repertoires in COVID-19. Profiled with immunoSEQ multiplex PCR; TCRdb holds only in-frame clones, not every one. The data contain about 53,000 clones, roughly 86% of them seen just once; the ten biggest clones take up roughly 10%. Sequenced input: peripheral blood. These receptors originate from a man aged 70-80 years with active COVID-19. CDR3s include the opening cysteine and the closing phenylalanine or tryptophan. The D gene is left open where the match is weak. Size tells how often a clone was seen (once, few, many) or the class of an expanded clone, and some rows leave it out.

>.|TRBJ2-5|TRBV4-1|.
CASSQTPRGFGETQYF
TGCGCCAGCAGCCAAACCCCCAGGGGATTCGGGGAGACCCAGTACTTC
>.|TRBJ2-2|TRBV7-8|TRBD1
CASLQGEWTNTGELFF
TGTGCCAGCCTACAGGGGGAATGGACGAACACCGGGGAGCTGTTTTTT
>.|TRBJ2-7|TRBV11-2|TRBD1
CASSLSTDRVNEQYF
TGTGCCAGCAGCTTATCCACGGACAGGGTCAACGAGCAGTACTTC
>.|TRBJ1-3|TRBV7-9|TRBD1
CASRAGTGGFSGNTIYF
TGTGCCAGCCGTGCCGGGACAGGAGGCTTCTCTGGAAACACCATATATTTT
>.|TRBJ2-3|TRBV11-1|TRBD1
CASSYGTGETDTQYF
TGTGCCAGCAGCTACGGGACAGGGGAAACAGATACGCAGTATTTT
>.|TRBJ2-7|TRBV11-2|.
CASTPRGRALYEQYF
TGTGCCAGCACCCCGCGGGGCAGGGCCCTCTACGAGCAGTACTTC
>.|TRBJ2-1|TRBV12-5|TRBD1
CASGSQAGTEKFF
TGTGCTAGTGGTTCACAAGCCGGGACAGAAAAGTTCTTC
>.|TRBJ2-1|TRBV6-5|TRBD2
CASRETSGGYNEQFF
TGTGCCAGCAGGGAGACTAGCGGGGGGTACAATGAGCAGTTCTTC
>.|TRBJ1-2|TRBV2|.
CARVLKTGLNYGYTF
TGTGCCAGGGTCCTTAAGACAGGATTAAACTATGGCTACACCTTC
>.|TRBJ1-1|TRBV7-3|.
CASSAGSYTEAFF
TGTGCCAGCAGCGCAGGGTCCTACACTGAAGCTTTCTTT
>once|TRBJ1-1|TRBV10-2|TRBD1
CASSEPGQGARATEAFF
TGCGCCAGCAGTGAGCCGGGACAGGGGGCCCGGGCCACTGAAGCTTTCTTT
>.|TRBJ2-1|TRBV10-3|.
CATSPGSYNEQFF
TGTGCCACCTCTCCGGGGTCCTACAATGAGCAGTTCTTC
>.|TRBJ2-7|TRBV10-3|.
CAISERGTPSYEQYF
TGTGCCATCAGTGAGCGGGGGACGCCTTCCTACGAGCAGTACTTC
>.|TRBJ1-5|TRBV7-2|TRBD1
CASSPDRVLPQHF
TGTGCCAGCAGCCCGGACAGGGTCTTGCCCCAGCATTTT
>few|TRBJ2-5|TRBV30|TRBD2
CAWRGLAEETQYF
TGTGCCTGGAGGGGACTAGCGGAGGAGACCCAGTACTTC
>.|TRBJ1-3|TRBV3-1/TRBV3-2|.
CASSQVGGGSGNTIYF
TGTGCCAGCAGCCAAGTGGGGGGGGGATCTGGAAACACCATATATTTT
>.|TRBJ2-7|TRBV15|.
CATSRDRGHEQYF
TGTGCCACCAGCAGAGACAGGGGCCACGAGCAGTACTTC
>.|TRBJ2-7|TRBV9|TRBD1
CASSVGGQGRGEQYF
TGTGCCAGCAGCGTAGGCGGACAGGGAAGGGGCGAGCAGTACTTC
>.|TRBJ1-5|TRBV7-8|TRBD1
CASSSGTGAPGAQHF
TGTGCCAGCAGCTCAGGGACAGGGGCCCCTGGAGCCCAGCATTTT
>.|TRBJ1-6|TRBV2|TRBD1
CARTGQASSSPLHF
TGTGCCAGAACAGGACAGGCTTCCAGTTCACCCCTCCACTTT
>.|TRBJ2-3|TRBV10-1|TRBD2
CASSEVGLAGGQGTDTQYF
TGCGCCAGCAGTGAAGTGGGACTAGCGGGGGGGCAGGGCACAGATACGCAGTATTTT
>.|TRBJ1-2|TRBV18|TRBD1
CASSPDGQGAVGYTF
TGTGCCAGCTCGCCAGATGGACAGGGGGCGGTCGGCTACACCTTC
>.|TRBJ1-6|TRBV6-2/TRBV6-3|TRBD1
CASSPRQGASSSYNSPLHF
TGTGCCAGCAGCCCCAGACAGGGTGCGTCGAGCTCCTATAATTCACCCCTCCACTTT
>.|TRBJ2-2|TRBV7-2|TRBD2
CASSPGLGVLGELFF
TGTGCCAGCAGCCCGGGACTAGGGGTTCTCGGGGAGCTGTTTTTT